These 5 T cell receptor beta chains originate from one sample sequenced in a study of beta chain features in type 1 diabetes. General observations from the study: All four CD4+ subsets from Type 1 diabetes patients carried moderately but significantly shorter TCRB CDR3s.

The authors reverse transcribed all of the isolated RNA, so sequencing captured expressed TCRB transcripts. Profiled with immunoSEQ multiplex PCR; TCRdb holds only in-frame clones, not every one. The table shows 350,000 to 450,000 clones, with 10% to 15% occurring only once. These receptors lack a known antigen. Sequenced: naive CD4+ T cells from blood. These receptors originate from a woman aged 18-30 years with type 1 diabetes.

This clone has a handful of counts. This chain joins TRBV5-1 and TRBJ2-1, with D possibly TRBD2 on 6 matching bases. V gave up 4 bases and J gave up 6 bases, with 14 bases separating them. Germline CDR1 is SGHRS and CDR2 is YFSETQ. This CDR3 has 14 amino acids. In DNA, the CDR3 is TGCGCCAGCAGCCCTAACGTGGGGGGCAATGAGCAGTTCTTC. As protein: CASSPNVGGNEQFF.

The rearrangement joins TRBV4-2 to TRBJ2-5, with 11 bases matching TRBD1. Germline V CDR1 and CDR2: LGHNA, YNFKEQ. V dropped 1 base and J dropped 1; count of bases not matched to a gene: 2. CDR3 size: 16 residues. CDR3 residues: CASSQAGTGGQETQYF. The DNA for the CDR3 is TGTGCCAGCAGCCAAGCCGGGACAGGGGGCCAAGAGACCCAGTACTTC.

The V call is TRBV19, the J call TRBJ1-5; D is uncertain. The CDR3 runs 13 residues. The ends were cut back, 6 bases at V and 6 bases at J, with 12 bases in the middle. Germline CDR1 reads LNHDA; CDR2 reads SQIVND (reference sequence). The CDR3 DNA sequence: TGTGCCAGTAGGACGGGGTTTTTTCAGCCCCAGCATTTT. It yields the protein CASRTGFFQPQHF.

This clone was seen more than once but under ten times. The chain carries TRBV7-9 and TRBJ2-7, with D possibly TRBD2 on 8 matching bases. V lost 3 bases, J lost 0 bases, and 12 bases lay in between. The CDR3 runs 15 residues. Germline CDR1 reads SEHNR; CDR2 reads FQNEAQ (reference sequence). The CDR3 coding sequence is TGTGCCAGCAGCTTTAGCGGGACAGACTCCTACGAGCAGTACTTC. It yields the protein CASSFSGTDSYEQYF.

This clone has more than one count but fewer than ten. V and J are TRBV11-2 and TRBJ1-5, with D unresolved. Trimming took 5 bases from V and 9 from J, leaving 14 bases between them. This CDR3 contains 13 residues. Per the germline V gene, CDR1 is SGHAT and CDR2 is FQNNGV. The CDR3 protein is CASSPQAGLPQHF. In DNA form, the CDR3 reads TGTGCCAGCAGCCCCCAAGCAGGACTGCCCCAGCATTTT.